This T cell receptor beta chain was sequenced during a study of technical replicates of blood from a few donors. Clones were read by immunoSEQ multiplex PCR, and TCRdb kept only the in-frame ones, dropping some. Counted here are around 57,000 clones, less than 98% occurring once; the ten biggest clones make up 0.15% to 0.25%. V dropped 7 bases and J dropped 0; count of bases not matched to a gene: 12. The CDR3 sequence is 17 residues long. CDR1 is MDHEN and CDR2 is SYDVKM in the germline V gene. This clonotype was sampled from a human donor in good health. Sequenced: T cells isolated from PBMCs. V gene TRBV28 combines with J gene TRBJ2-1; the match to TRBD1 covers 7 bases. The CDR3 loop reads CASTMHKGTASYNEQFF. For the CDR3, the DNA is TGTGCCAGCACAATGCATAAGGGGACAGCCTCCTACAATGAGCAGTTCTTC.